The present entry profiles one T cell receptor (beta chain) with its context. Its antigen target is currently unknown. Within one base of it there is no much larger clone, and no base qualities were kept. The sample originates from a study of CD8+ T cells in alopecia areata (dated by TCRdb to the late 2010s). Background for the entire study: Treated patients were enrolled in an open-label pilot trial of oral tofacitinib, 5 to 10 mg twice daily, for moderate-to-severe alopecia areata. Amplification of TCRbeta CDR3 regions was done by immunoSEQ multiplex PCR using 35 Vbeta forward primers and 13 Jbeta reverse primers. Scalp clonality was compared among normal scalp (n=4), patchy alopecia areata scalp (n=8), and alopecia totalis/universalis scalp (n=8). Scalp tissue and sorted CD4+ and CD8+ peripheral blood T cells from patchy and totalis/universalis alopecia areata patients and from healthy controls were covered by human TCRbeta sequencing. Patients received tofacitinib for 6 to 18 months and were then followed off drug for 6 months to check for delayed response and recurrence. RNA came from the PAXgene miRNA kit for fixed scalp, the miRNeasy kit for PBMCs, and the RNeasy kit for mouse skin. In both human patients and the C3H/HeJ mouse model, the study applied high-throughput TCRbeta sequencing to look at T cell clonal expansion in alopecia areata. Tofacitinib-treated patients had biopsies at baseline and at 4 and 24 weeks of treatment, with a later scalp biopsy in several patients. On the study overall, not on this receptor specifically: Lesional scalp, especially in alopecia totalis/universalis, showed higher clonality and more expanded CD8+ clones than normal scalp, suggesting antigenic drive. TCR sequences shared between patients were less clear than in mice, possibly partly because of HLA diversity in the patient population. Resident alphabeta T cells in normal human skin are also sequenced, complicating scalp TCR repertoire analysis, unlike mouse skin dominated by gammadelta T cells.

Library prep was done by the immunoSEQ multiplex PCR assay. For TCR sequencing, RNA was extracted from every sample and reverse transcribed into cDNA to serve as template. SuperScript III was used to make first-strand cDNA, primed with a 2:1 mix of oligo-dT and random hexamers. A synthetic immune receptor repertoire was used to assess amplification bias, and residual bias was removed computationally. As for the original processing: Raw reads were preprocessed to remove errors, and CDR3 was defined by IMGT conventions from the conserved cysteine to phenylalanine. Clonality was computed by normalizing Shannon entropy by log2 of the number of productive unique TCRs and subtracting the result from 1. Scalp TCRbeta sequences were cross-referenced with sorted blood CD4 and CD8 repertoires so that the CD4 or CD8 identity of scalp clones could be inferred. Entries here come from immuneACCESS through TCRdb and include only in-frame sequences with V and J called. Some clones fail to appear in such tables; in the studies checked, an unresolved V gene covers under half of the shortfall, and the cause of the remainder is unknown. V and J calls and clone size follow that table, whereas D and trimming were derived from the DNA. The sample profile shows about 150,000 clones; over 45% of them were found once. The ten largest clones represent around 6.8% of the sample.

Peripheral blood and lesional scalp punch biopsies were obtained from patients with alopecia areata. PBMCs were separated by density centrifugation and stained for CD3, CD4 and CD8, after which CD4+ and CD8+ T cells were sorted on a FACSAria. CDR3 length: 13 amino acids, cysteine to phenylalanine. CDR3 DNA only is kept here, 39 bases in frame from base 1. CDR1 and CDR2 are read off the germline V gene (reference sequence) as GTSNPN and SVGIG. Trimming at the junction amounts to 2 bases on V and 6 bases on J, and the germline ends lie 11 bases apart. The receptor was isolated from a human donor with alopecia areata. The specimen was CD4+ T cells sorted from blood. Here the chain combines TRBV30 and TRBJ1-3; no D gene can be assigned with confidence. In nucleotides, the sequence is TGTGCCTGGAGTACCGGGGATGCAAACACCATATATTTT. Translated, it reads CAWSTGDANTIYF.